Here is one T cell receptor (beta chain) with its context. These data are taken from a study of OX40 agonist ivuxolimab in advanced cancers. Sequencing used immunoSEQ multiplex PCR; TCRdb keeps in-frame clones, though not all of them. The table has 48,000 or so clones, approximately 86% seen once. Germline V gives CDR1 SGHTA, CDR2 FQGNSA. Trimming cost V 4 bases and J 2 bases, with 14 bases left between them. The CDR3 is made up of 15 amino acids. The sequencing used CD4+ or CD8+ T cells sorted from blood, collected in a trial of the OX40 agonist ivuxolimab. The sequence came from an adult with an advanced solid tumor such as melanoma, head and neck, liver or kidney cancer. This chain uses TRBV7-2 with TRBJ2-5; D possibly corresponds to TRBD1 (7 bases). The CDR3 sequence is CASSSGGQSQETQYF. As DNA, the CDR3 is TGTGCCAGCAGCTCCGGGGGACAGTCTCAAGAGACCCAGTACTTC.